The clone carrying this TCR beta chain was observed a handful of times. The entry originates in a study of blood T cell repertoires in COVID-19. Study-wide context: COVID-19 samples from acute and convalescent phases originated in the United States, Italy and Spain. Nucleic acid was either cDNA or gDNA, and it came from T cells, B-cell-depleted T cells, or PBMCs.

Germline V lookup: CDR1 MGHRA, CDR2 YSYEKL. V lost 5 bases to trimming and J lost 8 bases, with 22 bases between them. The CDR3 is made up of 15 amino acids. Original analysis: It was from reference gene primer amplification that nucleated cell counts were estimated. This table comes from immunoSEQ multiplex PCR, and its TCRdb copy is limited to in-frame clones, with some not included. Clone size and the V and J calls come from that table; the DNA yielded D and trimming. The profile shows 20,000 to 25,000 clones, 73% of them singletons. The J gene is TRBJ2-7, the V gene TRBV4-1; a possible D gene is TRBD2 (6 bases). The sequencing input was peripheral blood. The receptor was isolated from a human donor in a cohort sampled during active or convalescent COVID-19. The CDR3 loop is CASSGPGLLFTQQYF. The CDR3, as DNA: TGCGCCAGCAGCGGGCCGGGACTCCTTTTTACGCAGCAGTACTTC.